A single sample gave rise to the 21 T cell receptor beta chains below, sequenced in a study of T cells in Graves' hyperthyroidism and ophthalmopathy. Regions amplified from RNA transcripts were the TCR beta CDR3 regions. An initial round of RT-PCR targeting the TCR CDR3 relied on the HTBI primer set. TCRdb re-called the multiplex PCR reads through MiXCR, storing one row per CDR3 protein. Of roughly 350,000 distinct CDR3 sequences detected, roughly 15% appear once; the ten largest clones hold about 20%. The sequenced sample consisted of blood. These TCRs come from a woman aged 30 to 39 with Graves' ophthalmopathy.

At least ten counts were recorded for this clonotype. CDR3 DNA: TGCAGTGCCACTGATCAGGGACTAGCGGGCGCAGATACGCAGTATTTT. Translated, it gives CSATDQGLAGADTQYF. The rearrangement uses TRBV20-1 and TRBJ2-3; 12 positions agree with TRBD2. The CDR3 has 16 amino acids. CDR1 DFQATT and CDR2 SNEGSKA come from the germline V gene (reference sequence). V lost 6 bases, J lost 4 bases, and 11 bases stayed unmatched.

A note on this clonotype: A much larger clonotype is one base distant, so this may be a read error. The gene calls are TRBV7-3 and TRBJ2-7, with D maybe TRBD2 (6 bases). Trimming stripped 6 bases from V and 2 bases from J, with 20 bases between. Germline V gives CDR1 SGHTA, CDR2 FQGTGA. This CDR3 is 16 amino acids long. CDR3 in DNA: TGTGCCAGCAGTTCAGAACCCGGGACTGCTACCTACGAGCAGTACTTC. It codes for CASSSEPGTATYEQYF.

This clonotype was observed a few times. This chain uses TRBV9 with TRBJ2-5; 9 bases line up with TRBD2. Germline-derived CDR1 and CDR2 are SGDLS and YYNGEE. Trimming cost V 0 bases and J 4 bases; bases outside gene matches: 10. The CDR3 spans 17 residues. The CDR3 bases are TGTGCCAGCAGCGTAGGCGCAGCGGGGGGAGGAGGAGAGACCCAGTACTTC. Amino acid sequence: CASSVGAAGGGGETQYF.

V usage is TRBV6-1 and J usage is TRBJ1-6; D gene unclear. The length of the CDR3 is 13 residues. V was shortened by 3 bases and J by 7 bases, with 7 bases between the two germline ends. Germline V gives CDR1 MNHNS, CDR2 SASEGT. The CDR3 protein is CASSDVENSPLHF. As DNA, the CDR3 is TGTGCCAGCAGTGATGTCGAAAATTCACCCCTCCACTTT.

This chain uses TRBV10-3 with TRBJ1-6; D not resolved. The V end lost 4 bases, the J end lost 10 bases, and 20 bases lay between the germline ends. The CDR3 totals 16 residues. CDR1 and CDR2 from the germline V gene are ENHRY and SYGVKD. The CDR3 bases are TGTGCCATCAGTGCGGACCGGGCCTCAAGTTACTCACCCCTCCACTTT. It codes for CAISADRASSYSPLHF.

The V and J genes are TRBV29-1 and TRBJ1-6, with D possibly matching TRBD1 (6 bases). This CDR3 is 14 amino acids long. CDR1 is SQVTM and CDR2 is ANQGSEA in the germline V gene. Trimming took off 4 bases at V and 8 bases at J, with 15 bases between the two ends. CDR3 DNA sequence: TGCAGCGTTGGTAGTACAGGGCCACATTCACCCCTCCACTTT. Translating gives CSVGSTGPHSPLHF.

The table lists this clonotype with many counts. CDR3 residues: CASRWTGGREQFF. The CDR3 coding sequence is TGTGCCAGCAGGTGGACAGGCGGCAGGGAGCAGTTCTTC. J is TRBJ2-1 and V is TRBV7-2; 7 nucleotides match TRBD1. Germline values: CDR1 SGHTA, CDR2 FQGNSA. With 6 bases clipped from V and 10 bases from J, the junction kept 9 bases outside the gene matches. This CDR3 spans 13 amino acids.

As concerns this clonotype: This clone may be a read error of a much larger clone one base away. The chain employs TRBV7-2 and TRBJ2-3; D is tentatively TRBD1 or TRBD2 (5 bases each). Germline CDR1 SGHTA, CDR2 FQGNSA. This CDR3 is built from 15 residues. The V gene lost 1 base and the J gene lost 1 base, with 9 bases spanning the gap. The CDR3 protein is CASSLGGSRTDTQYF. The CDR3, as DNA: TGTGCCAGCAGCTTAGGGGGGAGCCGCACAGATACGCAGTATTTT.

Ten or more counts support this clonotype. The CDR3 DNA reads TGTGCCAGCAGGACCGGGGACGTGGGGGAAAAACTGTTTTTT. It is translated as CASRTGDVGEKLFF. The V and J genes are TRBV28 and TRBJ1-4, with D perhaps TRBD1 (5 bases). CDR3 length: 14 residues. The ends were cut back, 6 bases at V and 8 bases at J, with 16 bases in the middle. Germline lookup yields CDR1 MDHEN and CDR2 SYDVKM.

The chain links TRBV29-1 to TRBJ1-2; possibly TRBD1 for D (5 bases). Germline V gene lookup returns CDR1 SQVTM and CDR2 ANQGSEA. The V gene lost 6 bases and the J gene lost 3 bases, with 17 bases spanning the gap. The CDR3 is 14 residues long. DNA of the CDR3: TGCAGCGTCGGTGACAGTGTAGTTGACTATGGCTACACCTTC. Translation gives CSVGDSVVDYGYTF.

Only one count was recorded for this clonotype. V gene TRBV20-1 combines with J gene TRBJ1-1, with D perhaps TRBD1 (5 bases). Germline V CDR1 and CDR2: DFQATT, SNEGSKA (reference sequence). V gave up 3 bases and J gave up 4 bases, with 15 bases separating them. The CDR3 loop spans 14 amino acids. CDR3: CSASRLAGGTEAFF. The CDR3 DNA follows: TGCAGTGCTAGTCGTCTAGCGGGGGGCACTGAAGCTTTCTTT.

The chain recombines TRBV10-1 with TRBJ1-1, with 9 positions matching TRBD1. This CDR3 region has 15 residues. From germline, CDR1 is WNHNN and CDR2 SYGVQD (reference sequence). Losses at the gene ends were 5 bases for V and 5 bases for J; bases not matched to a gene: 9. CDR3 sequence: CASSQNPTGGTEAFF. The DNA of the CDR3 is TGCGCCAGCAGTCAAAATCCGACAGGGGGAACTGAAGCTTTCTTT.

This clonotype was seen ten or more times. This chain joins TRBV7-2 and TRBJ2-5; TRBD2 matches 11 bases. The CDR3 sequence is 16 residues long. Germline V gene lookup returns CDR1 SGHTA and CDR2 FQGNSA. The trim removed 3 bases at V and 5 bases at J, leaving 8 bases unmatched. CDR3 coding DNA: TGTGCCAGCAGCTTGGACCCAGTAGCGGGGGGGGAGACCCAGTACTTC. This codes for CASSLDPVAGGETQYF.

Only a few counts were recorded for this clonotype. The chain joins TRBV12-3 or TRBV12-4 to TRBJ1-5; a possible D gene is TRBD1 (5 bases). Trimming stripped 7 bases from V and 3 bases from J, with 10 bases between. The CDR3 extends over 13 amino acids. The CDR3 DNA reads TGTGCCAGCACCCGGGGCCCCAATCAGCCCCAGCATTTT. Residues: CASTRGPNQPQHF.

This clonotype was detected ten times or more. The V call is TRBV24-1, the J call TRBJ2-2, with 7 bases fitting TRBD1. Per germline, CDR1 KGHDR and CDR2 SFDVKD. The ends lost 10 bases at V and 2 bases at J; junction bases unmatched: 3. The CDR3 loop spans 13 amino acids. The CDR3 loop reads CATRQGNTGELFF. The CDR3 region has the DNA TGTGCCACACGACAGGGAAACACCGGGGAGCTGTTTTTT.

This clonotype was counted between two and nine times. J is TRBJ2-1 and V is TRBV7-2; weak D call: TRBD2 (7 bases). The CDR3 consists of 19 residues. CDR1 is SGHTA, CDR2 FQGNSA, per germline. Trimming pared 8 bases from V and 0 bases from J, leaving 26 bases between. CDR3 protein: CASCRVAGAFQSSYNEQFF. In DNA form, the CDR3 reads TGTGCCAGCTGCCGAGTGGCGGGGGCCTTCCAAAGCTCCTACAATGAGCAGTTCTTC.

There are many counts of this clonotype. V usage is TRBV7-9 and J usage is TRBJ1-5; D is perhaps TRBD1 (5 bases). CDR1 SEHNR and CDR2 FQNEAQ come from the germline V gene (reference sequence). This CDR3 spans 15 amino acids. V lost 4 bases and J 7 bases, leaving 17 bases between the germline ends. CDR3 in amino acids: CASSWGEGPGQPQHF. The CDR3 coding sequence is TGTGCCAGCAGCTGGGGTGAGGGACCGGGGCAGCCCCAGCATTTT.

This clonotype appeared many times. CDR3 protein: CASSEVPGAAGELFF. The CDR3 DNA follows: TGTGCCAGCAGTGAAGTTCCGGGGGCGGCCGGGGAGCTGTTTTTT. V is TRBV2 and J is TRBJ2-2; possibly TRBD1 or TRBD2 for D (6 bases each). This CDR3 has 15 residues. V lost 1 base and J 6 bases, leaving 12 bases between the germline ends. Per germline, CDR1 SNHLY and CDR2 FYNNEI.

This clonotype has at least ten counts. The chain recombines TRBV5-6 with TRBJ1-2; TRBD1 might be the D (6 bases). Trimming stripped 7 bases from V and 2 bases from J, with 12 bases between. The CDR3 consists of 13 residues. Germline assignment: CDR1 SGHDT and CDR2 YYEEEE. In nucleotides, the CDR3 is TGTGCCAGCCTCTATGGGGGCAACTATGGCTACACCTTC. This sequence encodes CASLYGGNYGYTF.

This clonotype was found a few times. CDR3 sequence: CASSLTSGGTRQETQYF. The CDR3 DNA reads as TGTGCCAGCAGTTTGACTAGCGGGGGGACCCGCCAAGAGACCCAGTACTTC. The chain links TRBV6-2 or TRBV6-3 to TRBJ2-5; 13 nucleotides align to TRBD2. The germline V gene has CDR1 MNHEY and CDR2 SVGEGT. J gave up 1 base and V 4 bases, and 6 bases lay outside the gene matches. This CDR3 spans 17 amino acids.

This clonotype showed up many times. The rearrangement joins TRBV7-8 to TRBJ2-2, with TRBD2 matching over 12 bases. Germline-derived CDR1 and CDR2 are SGHVS and FQNEAQ. The CDR3 has 21 amino acids. V gave up 6 bases and J gave up 0 bases; unmatched junction bases: 17. CDR3 residues: CASRQLGLAGGTQSNTGELFF. Here the CDR3 DNA reads TGTGCCAGCAGACAGTTGGGTCTAGCGGGGGGGACACAATCGAACACCGGGGAGCTGTTTTTT.